This entry features one T cell receptor (beta chain) sequence. Here immunoSEQ multiplex PCR was the method, and the copy in TCRdb shows in-frame clones only, minus some. The sample consists of roughly 100,000 clones, about 96% of them appearing once. The sample belongs to a study of technical replicates of blood from a few donors. CDR3 size: 16 residues. V was pared by 3 bases and J by 0 bases, with 13 bases between. The V gene's germline CDR1 is SGHVS and CDR2 FNYEAQ. The chain links TRBV7-6 to TRBJ2-3, with D unclear. The origin of this receptor is a human donor in good health. Sequenced material: T cells isolated from PBMCs. For the CDR3, the DNA is TGTGCCAGCAGCTTCTCTCTACCAACTAGCACAGATACGCAGTATTTT. The encoded protein is CASSFSLPTSTDTQYF.